What follows are 21 T cell receptor beta chains derived from one specimen sequenced in a study of T cell responses to AZD1222 COVID-19 vaccine. The repertoire was sequenced with immunoSEQ multiplex PCR; TCRdb's copy has only in-frame clones and lacks some. Of tens of thousands of clones detected, 85% to 90% appear once; the ten largest clones hold 30% to 40%. The sample was peripheral blood, taken on day 0 of AZD1222 vaccination. These receptors were taken from an adult in good health.

This chain links TRBV5-1 with TRBJ1-2; D remains unclear. Germline assignment: CDR1 SGHRS and CDR2 YFSETQ. This CDR3 has 14 amino acids. The V gene lost 0 bases and the J gene lost 5 bases, with 11 bases spanning the gap. The CDR3 spells CASSLGGGKYGYTF. CDR3 nucleotide sequence: TGCGCCAGCAGCTTGGGGGGAGGGAAATATGGCTACACCTTC.

This chain connects TRBV2 to TRBJ2-6; no reliable D call. The germline V and J ends were trimmed by 4 bases and 2 bases, with 6 bases remaining between them. This CDR3 is built from 14 residues. Germline V gives CDR1 SNHLY, CDR2 FYNNEI. CDR3 nucleotides: TGTGCCAGCAGTGCTGGGACTGGGGCCAACGTCCTGACTTTC. Its protein is CASSAGTGANVLTF.

The V and J genes are TRBV3-1 (or the pseudogene TRBV3-2) and TRBJ2-7; D is undetermined. This CDR3 contains 14 residues. Trimming took 3 bases from V and 1 from J, leaving 10 bases between them. The germline CDR1 and CDR2 sequences are LGHDT and YNNKEL (reference sequence). Here the CDR3 DNA reads TGTGCCAGCAGCCAGAACGACGGATCCTACGAGCAGTACTTC. Translation gives CASSQNDGSYEQYF.

V is TRBV9 and J is TRBJ1-1; perhaps TRBD1 as D (6 bases). The V gene lost 0 bases and the J gene lost 3 bases, with 6 bases spanning the gap. This CDR3 comprises 13 residues. From germline, CDR1 is SGDLS and CDR2 YYNGEE. The CDR3 DNA reads as TGTGCCAGCAGCGTAGACAGGGACACTGAAGCTTTCTTT. Protein product: CASSVDRDTEAFF.

The V and J genes are TRBV12-5 and TRBJ2-7, with D possibly matching TRBD2 (6 bases). CDR3 length equals 16 residues. Trimming removed 3 bases from V and 7 bases from J, with 22 bases in between. Per the germline V gene, CDR1 is LGHNT and CDR2 is FRNRAP. This CDR3 is CASGFLTGTVGKEQYF. The CDR3 DNA reads TGTGCTAGTGGTTTCTTGACCGGGACTGTGGGAAAGGAGCAGTACTTC.

The V and J genes are TRBV18 and TRBJ1-2, with D possibly TRBD1 on 5 matching bases. Germline CDR1 and CDR2: KGHSH and LQKENI. V was trimmed by 3 bases and J by 6 bases, leaving 14 bases between them. The CDR3 length is 14 residues. The CDR3 spells CASSPNRDEHGYTF. CDR3 sequence (DNA): TGTGCCAGCTCACCTAACCGGGACGAACATGGCTACACCTTC.

The chain is built from TRBV5-6 and TRBJ2-1; 8 bases align to TRBD2. V dropped 0 bases and J dropped 9; count of bases not matched to a gene: 2. The CDR3 contains 13 residues. Germline V CDR1 and CDR2: SGHDT, YYEEEE. In nucleotides, the CDR3 is TGTGCCAGCAGCTTGGCCCTAGCGGGTGAGCAGTTCTTC. The encoded protein is CASSLALAGEQFF.

The chain links TRBV7-9 to TRBJ1-3; D remains unclear. The CDR3 runs to 14 residues. V gave up 5 bases and J gave up 0 bases, with 8 bases separating them. From germline, CDR1 is SEHNR and CDR2 FQNEAQ (reference sequence). The DNA of the CDR3 is TGTGCCAGCAGCCCGACTATCTCTGGAAACACCATATATTTT. Translated: CASSPTISGNTIYF.

This rearrangement joins TRBV4-2 to TRBJ2-3; D may be TRBD1 or TRBD2 (6 bases each). Trimming took off 5 bases at V and 2 bases at J, with 17 bases between the two ends. This CDR3 is built from 16 residues. The germline gives CDR1 LGHNA, CDR2 YNFKEQ. CDR3 in DNA: TGTGCCAGCAGCTCCGAGGGGGGACCAAACACAGATACGCAGTATTTT. It specifies CASSSEGGPNTDTQYF.

The chain carries TRBV7-9 and TRBJ2-1; 7 bases map to TRBD1. V was pared by 1 base and J by 4 bases, with 16 bases of the junction left unmatched. Germline lookup yields CDR1 SEHNR and CDR2 FQNEAQ (reference sequence). This CDR3 comprises 19 residues. The CDR3 DNA is TGTGCCAGCAGCTTAGGAGAGGGATACAGAGGGGGCGCGTACAATGAGCAGTTCTTC. This translates into CASSLGEGYRGGAYNEQFF.

The chain employs TRBV19 and TRBJ1-2; 9 bases fit TRBD1. The CDR3 runs 14 residues. The junction had 6 bases not matched to a gene; V was cut back by 5 bases and J by 5 bases. Per germline, CDR1 LNHDA and CDR2 SQIVND (reference sequence). The CDR3 DNA sequence: TGTGCCAGTAGTGGACAGGGGATCCCATATGGCTACACCTTC. This gives the protein CASSGQGIPYGYTF. Combining the CDR3 with reference TRBV19 and TRBJ1-2 gives the whole variable domain DGGITQSPKYLFRKEGQNVTLSCEQNLNHDAMYWYRQDPGQGLRLIYYSQIVNDFQKGDIAEGYSVSREKKESFPLTVTSAQKNPTAFYLCASSGQGIPYGYTFGSGTRLTVV.

The chain combines TRBV28 with TRBJ2-2, with D maybe TRBD1 (6 bases). CDR1 MDHEN and CDR2 SYDVKM come from the germline V gene. V dropped 10 bases and J dropped 3 bases, with 9 bases sitting between them. CDR3 length equals 12 residues. The CDR3 here is CATQGHTGELFF. CDR3 nucleotide sequence: TGTGCCACCCAGGGGCACACCGGGGAGCTGTTTTTT.

This clone was found once. The V and J genes are TRBV19 and TRBJ2-2, with 9 bases aligning to TRBD1. The length of the CDR3 is 16 residues. Trimming removed 7 bases from V and 1 base from J; junction bases left unmatched: 7. The germline V gene has CDR1 LNHDA and CDR2 SQIVND (reference sequence). The CDR3: CASTSGTGMNTGELFF. The CDR3 region has the DNA TGTGCCAGTACCTCCGGGACAGGGATGAACACCGGGGAGCTGTTTTTT.

This clone was picked up one time. This rearrangement joins TRBV4-2 to TRBJ2-7; D gene ambiguous. V lost 9 bases to trimming and J lost 5 bases, with 14 bases between them. The CDR3 contains 12 residues. CDR1 and CDR2 (germline): LGHNA, YNFKEQ. DNA for the CDR3: TGTGCCAGGGAACTTAAATTGGACGAGCAGTACTTC. Its protein is CARELKLDEQYF.

Written as DNA, the CDR3 is TGTGCCATCAGTGACCGGGACTGGGCATTCACTGGGGCCAACGTCCTGACTTTC. This gives the protein CAISDRDWAFTGANVLTF. The V gene is TRBV10-3, the J gene TRBJ2-6; D possibly corresponds to TRBD2 (6 bases). V was cut by 3 bases and J by 2 bases, with 17 bases left in between. This CDR3 is built from 18 residues. Germline V gives CDR1 ENHRY, CDR2 SYGVKD.

V is TRBV5-4 and J is TRBJ2-5; a weak D match, TRBD1 (5 bases). V was shortened by 4 bases and J by 1 base, with 11 bases between the two germline ends. The CDR3 contains 14 residues. CDR1 is SGHNT and CDR2 is YYREEE in the germline V gene (reference sequence). The CDR3 region is CASSQDKTQETQYF. The CDR3 DNA is TGTGCCAGCAGCCAGGACAAGACCCAAGAGACCCAGTACTTC.

This clone appeared a single time. The chain couples TRBV28 to TRBJ1-5; unclear D gene. Trimming left V 2 bases short and J 5 bases short, with 1 base between. Germline CDR1 reads MDHEN; CDR2 reads SYDVKM. This CDR3 is built from 11 residues. CDR3 sequence: CASSLHQPQHF. The CDR3 DNA reads as TGTGCCAGCAGTTTACATCAGCCCCAGCATTTT. Filled out from reference TRBV28 and TRBJ1-5, the complete variable domain reads DVKVTQSSRYLVKRTGEKVFLECVQDMDHENMFWYRQDPGLGLRLIYFSYDVKMKEKGDIPEGYSVSREKKERFSLILESASTNQTSMYLCASSLHQPQHFGDGTRLSIL.

The chain joins TRBV7-9 to TRBJ1-6; 7 positions agree with TRBD1. The CDR3 has 17 amino acids. Trimming removed 2 bases from V and 7 bases from J; junction bases left unmatched: 11. Germline loops: CDR1 SEHNR, CDR2 FQNEAQ (reference sequence). CDR3 region: CASSLLGLGTANSPLHF. DNA of the CDR3: TGTGCCAGCAGCTTATTGGGCTTGGGGACAGCAAATTCACCCCTCCACTTT.

This chain uses TRBV13 with TRBJ1-2, with 7 bases matching TRBD1. Germline V gene lookup returns CDR1 PRHDT and CDR2 FYEKMQ (reference sequence). J gave up 4 bases and V 4 bases, and 3 bases lay outside the gene matches. This CDR3 is 13 amino acids long. CDR3 region: CASSSQGSYGYTF. Written as DNA, the CDR3 is TGTGCCAGCAGCTCACAGGGGAGCTATGGCTACACCTTC. Using reference TRBV13 and TRBJ1-2 for the parts outside the CDR3, the full variable domain is AAGVIQSPRHLIKEKRETATLKCYPIPRHDTVYWYQQGPGQDPQFLISFYEKMQSDKGSIPDRFSAQQFSDYHSELNMSSLELGDSALYFCASSSQGSYGYTFGSGTRLTVV.

V gene TRBV7-2 combines with J gene TRBJ1-4; the match to TRBD1 covers 7 bases. Trimming cost V 5 bases and J 3 bases; bases outside gene matches: 6. The germline CDR1 and CDR2 sequences are SGHTA and FQGNSA. The CDR3 runs 15 residues. The DNA for the CDR3 is TGTGCCAGCAGCCTTGACAGGGCGTCTAATGAAAAACTGTTTTTT. Translated, it gives CASSLDRASNEKLFF.

This chain uses TRBV18 with TRBJ1-4, with D hard to call. The CDR3 spans 15 residues. V was cut by 2 bases and J by 7 bases, with 14 bases left in between. The germline V gene has CDR1 KGHSH and CDR2 LQKENI. The CDR3 nucleotides read TGTGCCAGCTCACCAACGGGAATCGGTGCTGAAAAACTGTTTTTT. Amino acid sequence: CASSPTGIGAEKLFF.